The 24 T cell receptor beta chains below all came from one sample that was sequenced in a study of blood T cell repertoires in COVID-19. Clones were sequenced by immunoSEQ multiplex PCR, and TCRdb holds only the in-frame ones, with some missing. The table has roughly 260,000 clones, around nine tenths seen once; the top ten hold over 2%. Sequencing input: PBMCs or T cells enriched from blood (not recorded which). These receptor sequences come from a woman under 30 who had recovered from COVID-19.

V usage is TRBV18 and J usage is TRBJ1-5; TRBD1 agrees at 7 bases. The CDR3 is 18 residues long. Germline V gene sequence: CDR1 KGHSH, CDR2 LQKENI. J gave up 4 bases and V 0 bases, and 12 bases lay outside the gene matches. The CDR3 region is CASSPPPTGPSLNQPQHF. The CDR3 region has the DNA TGTGCCAGCTCACCACCTCCGACAGGGCCGTCGCTGAATCAGCCCCAGCATTTT.

The chain recombines TRBV11-2 with TRBJ2-4; 9 nucleotides agree with TRBD2. The CDR3 is 15 amino acids. The V gene's germline CDR1 is SGHAT and CDR2 FQNNGV. With 5 bases clipped from V and 6 bases from J, the junction kept 8 bases outside the gene matches. The CDR3 sequence: CASSRGTSTPNIQYF. CDR3 DNA sequence: TGTGCCAGCAGCCGCGGGACTAGCACGCCAAACATTCAGTACTTC.

This clone was counted once. The J gene is TRBJ1-2, the V gene TRBV19; D possibly corresponds to TRBD1 (5 bases). There are 16 residues in the CDR3. The V end lost 7 bases, the J end lost 5 bases, and 23 bases lay between the germline ends. Per the germline V gene, CDR1 is LNHDA and CDR2 is SQIVND (reference sequence). Here the CDR3 DNA reads TGTGCCAGTACCCCTCTTATGGGCAGGGCCCTATATGGCTACACCTTC. Protein product: CASTPLMGRALYGYTF.

This chain links TRBV4-3 with TRBJ2-4; 9 bases align to TRBD1. CDR3 length: 16 residues. Germline V gene sequence: CDR1 LGHNA, CDR2 YSLEER. V was pared by 1 base and J by 5 bases, with 6 bases of the junction left unmatched. Written as DNA, the CDR3 is TGCGCCAGCAGCCAAGGCCAACAGGGGGCGCAAAACATTCAGTACTTC. This gives the protein CASSQGQQGAQNIQYF.

The CDR3 region has the DNA TGTGCCAGCAGCCCTCACTCCCAATCGAACACTGAAGCTTTCTTT. This codes for CASSPHSQSNTEAFF. The gene calls are TRBV9 and TRBJ1-1, with unresolved D. Germline CDR1 is SGDLS and CDR2 is YYNGEE. Trimming took 4 bases from V and 1 from J, leaving 14 bases between them. The CDR3 is 15 amino acids.

J is TRBJ2-3 and V is TRBV5-1, with TRBD1 matching 7 bases. CDR1 and CDR2 (germline): SGHRS, YFSETQ. V was pared by 9 bases and J by 3 bases, with 13 bases of the junction left unmatched. CDR3 length equals 15 residues. The CDR3 protein is CATRRQGGLTDTQYF. CDR3 coding DNA: TGCGCCACCCGCAGACAGGGTGGCTTAACAGATACGCAGTATTTT.

The V and J genes are TRBV24-1 and TRBJ2-1; 7 nucleotides match TRBD1. Germline CDR1 is KGHDR and CDR2 is SFDVKD. V shed 4 bases and J 8 bases; nucleotides not matched to a gene: 10. CDR3 length equals 15 residues. The CDR3 spells CATSDPAGTDDEQFF. The CDR3 DNA sequence: TGTGCCACCAGTGACCCAGCCGGGACAGACGATGAGCAGTTCTTC.

The sample holds a few counts of this clone. J is TRBJ1-1 and V is TRBV5-1; D is unresolved. There are 14 residues in the CDR3. Germline lookup yields CDR1 SGHRS and CDR2 YFSETQ. V dropped 4 bases and J dropped 0 bases, with 10 bases sitting between them. The CDR3 DNA reads TGCGCCAGCAGCCTGGGCTCGGTGAACACTGAAGCTTTCTTT. It specifies CASSLGSVNTEAFF.

The V gene is TRBV3-1 (or the pseudogene TRBV3-2), the J gene TRBJ1-5, with D perhaps matching TRBD1 (5 bases). Trimming left V 2 bases short and J 7 bases short, with 15 bases between. Germline loops: CDR1 LGHDT, CDR2 YNNKEL (reference sequence). CDR3 size: 15 residues. In nucleotides, the CDR3 is TGTGCCAGCAGCCAATCATGGCGGGGGAAACAGCCCCAGCATTTT. It translates to CASSQSWRGKQPQHF.

The chain carries TRBV7-2 and TRBJ1-6; no clear D. Looked up from germline, CDR1 is SGHTA and CDR2 is FQGNSA. CDR3 length: 15 amino acids. V gave up 6 bases and J gave up 8 bases, with 17 bases separating them. CDR3 sequence reads: CASRFDAGGDSPLHF. The CDR3 nucleotides are TGTGCCAGCAGATTTGACGCGGGAGGAGATTCACCCCTCCACTTT.

This clone was seen only a few times. The chain joins TRBV12-5 to TRBJ1-1, with a possible D match to TRBD1 (6 bases). Germline values: CDR1 LGHNT, CDR2 FRNRAP. The CDR3 is 14 amino acids. Between the trimmed V and J ends, which lost 3 bases and 0 bases, there was a span of 8 bases. CDR3 amino acids: CASGLQGMNTEAFF. The CDR3 DNA reads TGTGCTAGTGGTTTACAGGGAATGAACACTGAAGCTTTCTTT.

This clone is a singleton in its sample. V usage is TRBV6-5 and J usage is TRBJ2-1; D gene uncertain. V was shortened by 8 bases and J by 9 bases, with 23 bases between the two germline ends. CDR3 size: 15 residues. Looked up from germline, CDR1 is MNHEY and CDR2 is SVGAGI. CDR3 nucleotides: TGTGCCAGCGAGGTCCGGGTTACCGAGATAAGTGAGCAGTTCTTC. Protein product: CASEVRVTEISEQFF.

About this clone itself: Relative to the germline gene, one junction end is altered; a read error may explain this. The V gene is TRBV7-8, the J gene TRBJ1-1, with D unclear. Per germline, CDR1 SGHVS and CDR2 FQNEAQ. The CDR3 runs to 16 residues. CDR3 in DNA: TGTGCCAGCAGCTTAGGGCATCTGAACATAGACACTGTAGCTTTCTTT. Its protein is CASSLGHLNIDTVAFF. The variable domain in full, with the rest retrieved from reference TRBV7-8 and TRBJ1-1, is GAGVSQSPRYKVAKRGQDVALRCDPISGHVSLFWYQQALGQGPEFLTYFQNEAQLDKSGLPSDRFFAERPEGSVSTLKIQRTQQEDSAVYLCASSLGHLNIDTVAFFGQGTRLTVV.

J is TRBJ2-7 and V is TRBV5-1; 9 nucleotides agree with TRBD2. This CDR3 has 14 residues. After removal of 2 bases from V and 6 bases from J, the junction contained 6 bases not matched to a gene. Germline CDR1 SGHRS, CDR2 YFSETQ. CDR3 protein: CASSFPREGGEQYF. Written as DNA, the CDR3 is TGCGCCAGCAGCTTTCCGCGGGAGGGCGGCGAGCAGTACTTC.

CDR3 amino acids: CASSLFSSGRTDTQYF. CDR3 bases: TGTGCCAGCAGTTTATTTTCTAGCGGGAGAACAGATACGCAGTATTTT. The chain is built from TRBV27 and TRBJ2-3; TRBD2 aligns across 10 bases. Trimming cost V 1 base and J 3 bases; bases outside gene matches: 4. CDR1 is MNHEY and CDR2 is SMNVEV in the germline V gene (reference sequence). The CDR3 extends over 16 amino acids.

This clone was observed once. The CDR3 bases are TGTGCCAGTGACGGGGGGCAGGGTCAGCCCCAGCATTTT. Translation gives CASDGGQGQPQHF. V and J are TRBV6-5 and TRBJ1-5; possibly TRBD1 for D (6 bases). The V end was cut by 9 bases, the J end by 6 bases, with 15 bases between. The CDR3 is 13 amino acids. Germline CDR1 MNHEY, CDR2 SVGAGI.

The chain has TRBV6-5 and TRBJ1-1, with no clear D. Germline V CDR1 and CDR2: MNHEY, SVGAGI. The CDR3 is 15 amino acids. V lost 5 bases and J lost 1, with 14 bases in between. The CDR3 spells CASSTRGEWNTEAFF. The CDR3 region has the DNA TGTGCCAGCAGTACACGGGGTGAATGGAACACTGAAGCTTTCTTT.

This chain connects TRBV19 to TRBJ2-7; the D gene is possibly TRBD1 (6 bases). CDR3 length: 14 residues. Germline CDR1 is LNHDA and CDR2 is SQIVND (reference sequence). V was pared by 4 bases and J by 0 bases, with 10 bases between. The CDR3 bases are TGTGCCAGTAGTAGCGACAGGTACTCCTACGAGCAGTACTTC. It is translated as CASSSDRYSYEQYF.

The V gene is TRBV10-3, the J gene TRBJ2-5; TRBD1 agrees at 9 bases. V dropped 10 bases and J dropped 0; count of bases not matched to a gene: 9. Germline V gene sequence: CDR1 ENHRY, CDR2 SYGVKD. CDR3 length equals 15 residues. In DNA form, the CDR3 reads TGTGCCACCAGGACAGGGGAGGTGGACCAAGAGACCCAGTACTTC. Translation: CATRTGEVDQETQYF.

This chain joins TRBV4-1 and TRBJ1-1, with TRBD1 as a possible D gene (5 bases). V was trimmed by 4 bases and J by 2 bases, leaving 11 bases between them. This CDR3 is 14 amino acids long. The germline V gene has CDR1 MGHRA and CDR2 YSYEKL. The CDR3 spells CASSRKGLNTEAFF. For the CDR3, the DNA is TGCGCCAGCAGCCGTAAGGGACTTAACACTGAAGCTTTCTTT.

The J gene is TRBJ2-3, the V gene TRBV2; 9 nucleotides agree with TRBD2. Germline V gene lookup returns CDR1 SNHLY and CDR2 FYNNEI. This CDR3 comprises 23 residues. Germline trimming cut 2 bases from V and 4 bases from J; bases unmatched to any gene: 28. CDR3 sequence reads: CASSELGTLGAPGLAPRADTQYF. The DNA for the CDR3 is TGTGCCAGCAGTGAATTGGGGACTTTGGGGGCTCCGGGACTAGCACCTCGGGCAGATACGCAGTATTTT.

V gene TRBV5-1 combines with J gene TRBJ2-2, with 9 nucleotides matching TRBD1. The trim removed 9 bases at V and 2 bases at J, leaving 5 bases unmatched. The CDR3 covers 14 residues. The V gene's germline CDR1 is SGHRS and CDR2 YFSETQ. The CDR3 loop is CATKTGGNTGELFF. In DNA form, the CDR3 reads TGCGCCACCAAGACAGGGGGTAACACCGGGGAGCTGTTTTTT.

This sequence joins TRBV3-1 (or the pseudogene TRBV3-2) and TRBJ2-3; 11 bases align to TRBD2. Per germline, CDR1 LGHDT and CDR2 YNNKEL (reference sequence). This CDR3 comprises 17 residues. Trimming at V came to 3 bases and at J to 0 bases, leaving 5 bases not matched to a gene. CDR3 sequence (DNA): TGTGCCAGCAGCCAGGCCGGGACTAGCGGTAGCACAGATACGCAGTATTTT. This gives the protein CASSQAGTSGSTDTQYF.

The rearrangement links TRBV10-2 to TRBJ2-1; possibly TRBD2 for D (6 bases). Germline-derived CDR1 and CDR2 are WSHSY and SAAADI. The CDR3 is made up of 17 amino acids. V was shortened by 6 bases and J by 7 bases, with 25 bases between the two germline ends. The CDR3 nucleotides are TGCGCCAGCAGCGACCCAGGAGGGGCGAACGGCATGAATGAGCAGTTCTTC. Translation gives CASSDPGGANGMNEQFF.